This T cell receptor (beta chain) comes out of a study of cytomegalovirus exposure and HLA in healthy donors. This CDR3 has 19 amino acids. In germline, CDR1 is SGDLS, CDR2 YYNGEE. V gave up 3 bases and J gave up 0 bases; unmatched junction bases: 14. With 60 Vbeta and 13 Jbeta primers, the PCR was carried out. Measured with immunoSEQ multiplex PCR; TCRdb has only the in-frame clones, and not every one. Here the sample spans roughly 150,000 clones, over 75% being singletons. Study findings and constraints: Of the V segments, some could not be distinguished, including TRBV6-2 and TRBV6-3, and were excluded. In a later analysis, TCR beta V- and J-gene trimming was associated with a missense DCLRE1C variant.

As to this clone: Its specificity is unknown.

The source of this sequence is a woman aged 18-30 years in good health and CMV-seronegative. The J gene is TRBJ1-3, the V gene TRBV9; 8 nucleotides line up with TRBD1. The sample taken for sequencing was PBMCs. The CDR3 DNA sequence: TGTGCCAGCAGCGGATCCGGGACAGGCGTCGGATACTCTGGAAACACCATATATTTT. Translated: CASSGSGTGVGYSGNTIYF.